Below are 27 T cell receptor beta chains sequenced from a single sample in a study of control samples from healthy donors and cancer patients. Only in-frame clones appear in the TCRdb table, and some are missing; sequencing was by immunoSEQ multiplex PCR. This sample has roughly 100,000 clones, with around 89% found just once. Material: blood. Receptors originate from a man aged 30 to 45 in good health.

The V call is TRBV3-1 (or the pseudogene TRBV3-2), the J call TRBJ2-5; 9 positions agree with TRBD1. This CDR3 is 15 amino acids long. Trimming took 1 base from V and 10 from J; bases not matched to a gene: 10. Germline lookup yields CDR1 LGHDT and CDR2 YNNKEL (reference sequence). The CDR3 is CASSQGTGGPFDQYF. The CDR3 bases are TGTGCCAGCAGCCAAGGAACAGGGGGCCCCTTCGACCAGTACTTC.

The CDR3, as DNA: TGTGCCAGCAGCGCCACAGGGGTGGGCCAAGAGACCCAGTACTTC. Translated: CASSATGVGQETQYF. The genes are TRBV7-7 and TRBJ2-5, with 7 bases matching TRBD1. CDR3 length: 15 residues. The trim removed 5 bases at V and 1 base at J, leaving 7 bases unmatched. Germline assignment: CDR1 SSHAT and CDR2 FNYEAQ (reference sequence). Using reference TRBV7-7 and TRBJ2-5 for the parts outside the CDR3, the full variable domain is GAGVSQSPRYKVTKRGQDVTLRCDPISSHATLYWYQQALGQGPEFLTYFNYEAQPDKSGLPSDRFSAERPEGSISTLTIQRTEQRDSAMYRCASSATGVGQETQYFGPGTRLLVL.

The chain is built from TRBV6-5 and TRBJ2-3; 8 nucleotides line up with TRBD1. The CDR3 is made up of 14 amino acids. J gave up 4 bases and V 8 bases, and 8 bases lay outside the gene matches. Germline assignment: CDR1 MNHEY and CDR2 SVGAGI. In DNA form, the CDR3 reads TGTGCCAGCTCCCCGGGACAGGTTGCAGATACGCAGTATTTT. Protein sequence: CASSPGQVADTQYF.

The chain couples TRBV10-1 to TRBJ2-3, with D hard to call. The CDR3 loop spans 15 amino acids. Germline V gene data show CDR1 as WNHNN and CDR2 as SYGVQD (reference sequence). Trimming took off 3 bases at V and 1 base at J, with 11 bases between the two ends. CDR3: CASSDTGSGTDTQYF. The CDR3 coding sequence is TGCGCCAGCAGTGACACGGGTTCGGGCACAGATACGCAGTATTTT.

The chain combines TRBV7-9 with TRBJ2-7, with D hard to call. Trimming removed 2 bases from V and 5 bases from J, with 4 bases in between. The germline V gene encodes CDR1 SEHNR and CDR2 FQNEAQ (reference sequence). The CDR3 consists of 11 residues. CDR3 bases: TGTGCCAGCAGCTTATCGAACGAGCAGTACTTC. It codes for CASSLSNEQYF.

The V gene is TRBV9, the J gene TRBJ1-5; unclear D gene. The CDR3 is made up of 14 amino acids. Trimming took 3 bases from V and 4 from J, leaving 11 bases between them. The germline CDR1 and CDR2 sequences are SGDLS and YYNGEE. The CDR3 nucleotides read TGTGCCAGCAGCGCCTGGGGTAGTAATCAGCCCCAGCATTTT. The encoded protein is CASSAWGSNQPQHF.

V and J are TRBV15 and TRBJ1-1, with 7 bases matching TRBD1. V shed 1 base, J shed 2 bases, and the junction held 4 bases outside the gene matches. This CDR3 has 15 residues. CDR1 and CDR2 from the germline V gene are LNHNV and YYDKDF (reference sequence). The CDR3 here is CATSRGGTANTEAFF. For the CDR3, the DNA is TGTGCCACCAGCAGAGGGGGGACAGCTAACACTGAAGCTTTCTTT.

This chain uses TRBV10-3 with TRBJ1-3; weak D call: TRBD1 (5 bases). The V gene's germline CDR1 is ENHRY and CDR2 SYGVKD. Trimming removed 6 bases from V and 0 bases from J, with 15 bases in between. The CDR3 loop spans 16 amino acids. Here the CDR3 DNA reads TGTGCCATCAGGTACAGGACTTTTAGCTCTGGAAACACCATATATTTT. Translating gives CAIRYRTFSSGNTIYF.

This chain uses TRBV30 with TRBJ1-4, with 9 bases that match TRBD1. Germline loops: CDR1 GTSNPN, CDR2 SVGIG (reference sequence). V shed 0 bases and J 5 bases; nucleotides not matched to a gene: 4. The CDR3 contains 15 residues. The CDR3, as DNA: TGTGCCTGGAGTGTAGGGACAGGGAGAAATGAAAAACTGTTTTTT. Translating it yields CAWSVGTGRNEKLFF.

The chain has TRBV2 and TRBJ1-6; D is undetermined. Trimming took off 4 bases at V and 8 bases at J, with 6 bases between the two ends. Germline V CDR1 and CDR2: SNHLY, FYNNEI. The CDR3 runs 12 residues. CDR3 in DNA: TGTGCCAGCAGTGTTGGGGATTCACCCCTCCACTTT. This codes for CASSVGDSPLHF.

The chain recombines TRBV7-9 with TRBJ1-5, with D possibly matching TRBD1 (6 bases). The germline V gene encodes CDR1 SEHNR and CDR2 FQNEAQ (reference sequence). This CDR3 region has 16 residues. V lost 4 bases and J 7 bases, leaving 20 bases between the germline ends. Here the CDR3 DNA reads TGTGCCAGCAGCTCAGAAGGGGGGCAGGGCCGACAGCCCCAGCATTTT. Its translation: CASSSEGGQGRQPQHF. The whole variable domain, filled in from reference TRBV7-9 and TRBJ1-5, reads DTGVSQNPRHKITKRGQNVTFRCDPISEHNRLYWYRQTLGQGPEFLTYFQNEAQLEKSRLLSDRFSAERPKGSFSTLEIQRTEQGDSAMYLCASSSEGGQGRQPQHFGDGTRLSIL.

The rearrangement joins TRBV6-1 to TRBJ2-7; 7 bases align to TRBD2. CDR1 is MNHNS and CDR2 is SASEGT in the germline V gene. CDR3 size: 16 residues. Trimming at V came to 2 bases and at J to 5 bases, leaving 12 bases not matched to a gene. The CDR3 DNA is TGTGCCAGCAGTGAACCTCGTGGAGGGAGGGTCCACGAGCAGTACGTC. It specifies CASSEPRGGRVHEQYV.

CDR3 nucleotides: TGCGCCAGCAGCAGGAGACGGACAGACTACAATGAGCAGTTCTTC. Its protein is CASSRRRTDYNEQFF. The chain uses TRBV5-1 and TRBJ2-1, with D maybe TRBD1 (6 bases). Germline CDR1 reads SGHRS; CDR2 reads YFSETQ. V was shortened by 4 bases and J by 3 bases, with 14 bases between the two germline ends. The CDR3 has 15 amino acids.

The CDR3 DNA reads as TGTGCCAGCAGCCAAATGAGGACGCGGGTCAAGGCCGGACAGGTAATGAACACTGAAGCTTTCTTT. It encodes CASSQMRTRVKAGQVMNTEAFF. V and J are TRBV3-1 (or the pseudogene TRBV3-2) and TRBJ1-1, with 7 bases identical to TRBD1. The germline V gene encodes CDR1 LGHDT and CDR2 YNNKEL (reference sequence). CDR3 size: 22 residues. The trim removed 2 bases at V and 0 bases at J, leaving 24 bases unmatched.

J is TRBJ1-5 and V is TRBV12-5, with no clear D. Germline V gives CDR1 LGHNT, CDR2 FRNRAP. V shed 0 bases and J shed 6 bases, with 3 bases lying between them. This CDR3 region has 12 residues. CDR3 DNA: TGTGCTAGTGGTTTGGTGGGTCAGCCCCAGCATTTT. It yields the protein CASGLVGQPQHF.

The DNA for the CDR3 is TGCGCCAGCAGCCGGGCCGACGCGGGACTTAGCACAGATACGCAGTATTTT. Residues: CASSRADAGLSTDTQYF. The genes are TRBV4-3 and TRBJ2-3; D perhaps matches TRBD2 (6 bases). The CDR3 has 17 residues. The germline V gene encodes CDR1 LGHNA and CDR2 YSLEER. V was pared by 4 bases and J by 0 bases, with 17 bases between.

The gene calls are TRBV6-5 and TRBJ1-1; 7 bases map to TRBD1. The germline CDR1 and CDR2 sequences are MNHEY and SVGAGI. CDR3 size: 16 residues. V gave up 0 bases and J gave up 7 bases; unmatched junction bases: 11. In DNA form, the CDR3 reads TGTGCCAGCAGTTACTCGACCCCGACAGGGTCCGGTGAAGCTTTCTTT. Protein: CASSYSTPTGSGEAFF.

CDR3 DNA: TGTGCCAGCAGCTTAGGACCGGGCAGGGTGTCCTACGAGCAGTACTTC. Translation: CASSLGPGRVSYEQYF. The V and J genes are TRBV11-2 and TRBJ2-7, with a tentative D call TRBD1 (5 bases). Germline loops: CDR1 SGHAT, CDR2 FQNNGV. The CDR3 extends over 16 amino acids. V was cut by 1 base and J by 1 base, with 14 bases left in between.

J is TRBJ2-1 and V is TRBV10-1, with TRBD2 matching over 9 bases. The germline V gene encodes CDR1 WNHNN and CDR2 SYGVQD (reference sequence). There are 13 residues in the CDR3. After removal of 6 bases from V and 8 bases from J, the junction contained 5 bases not matched to a gene. The CDR3 protein is CASRGTSFDEQFF. The CDR3 DNA sequence: TGCGCCAGCAGGGGGACTAGCTTCGATGAGCAGTTCTTC.

This clone was seen only a few times. The rearrangement links TRBV5-6 to TRBJ1-2; 7 bases agree with TRBD1. This CDR3 has 12 residues. After removal of 5 bases from V and 4 bases from J, the junction contained 2 bases not matched to a gene. The V gene's germline CDR1 is SGHDT and CDR2 YYEEEE. The CDR3 DNA reads as TGTGCCAGCAGGGGGGACAGCTATGGCTACACCTTC. Its translation is CASRGDSYGYTF.

The chain joins TRBV11-2 to TRBJ2-7, with D perhaps matching TRBD1 (6 bases). Looked up from germline, CDR1 is SGHAT and CDR2 is FQNNGV. Trimming left V 4 bases short and J 0 bases short, with 16 bases between. The CDR3 totals 16 residues. CDR3 in amino acids: CASSSIKTGSSYEQYV. In nucleotides, the CDR3 is TGTGCCAGCAGCTCTATTAAAACAGGGAGCTCCTACGAGCAGTACGTC.

This sequence joins TRBV19 and TRBJ2-3, with 10 bases matching TRBD2. This CDR3 region has 14 residues. V shed 9 bases, J shed 2 bases, and the junction held 5 bases outside the gene matches. The germline gives CDR1 LNHDA, CDR2 SQIVND (reference sequence). CDR3 sequence reads: CASKREGFTDTQYF. In DNA form, the CDR3 reads TGTGCCAGCAAGCGGGAGGGCTTCACAGATACGCAGTATTTT.

V usage is TRBV7-2 and J usage is TRBJ2-3; 13 bases agree with TRBD2. The CDR3 length is 18 residues. The germline V gene has CDR1 SGHTA and CDR2 FQGNSA. The trim removed 5 bases at V and 3 bases at J, leaving 11 bases unmatched. CDR3 amino acids: CASSPRLGLAGVTDTQYF. The CDR3 coding sequence is TGTGCCAGCAGCCCCCGCCTAGGACTAGCGGGGGTAACAGATACGCAGTATTTT.

The J gene is TRBJ2-3, the V gene TRBV6-4, with TRBD2 matching over 15 bases. The CDR3 contains 16 residues. V lost 6 bases, J lost 3 bases, and 4 bases stayed unmatched. The germline gives CDR1 MRHNA, CDR2 SNTAGT. The DNA for the CDR3 is TGTGCCAGCAGCCGGACTAGCGGGGGGGCAACAGATACGCAGTATTTT. It codes for CASSRTSGGATDTQYF.

The chain combines TRBV30 with TRBJ1-1; D uncertain. The germline V and J ends were trimmed by 3 bases and 0 bases, with 8 bases remaining between them. This CDR3 is 13 amino acids long. Germline lookup yields CDR1 GTSNPN and CDR2 SVGIG (reference sequence). The DNA of the CDR3 is TGTGCCTGGAGCCCCCTGATGAACACTGAAGCTTTCTTT. This translates into CAWSPLMNTEAFF. Filled out from reference TRBV30 and TRBJ1-1, the complete variable domain reads SQTIHQWPATLVQPVGSPLSLECTVEGTSNPNLYWYRQAAGRGLQLLFYSVGIGQISSEVPQNLSASRPQDRQFILSSKKLLLSDSGFYLCAWSPLMNTEAFFGQGTRLTVV.

DNA for the CDR3: TGTGCCAGCAGCCAGGGCTCTCCCTCCTACGAGCAGTACTTC. This sequence encodes CASSQGSPSYEQYF. The chain is built from TRBV7-9 and TRBJ2-7, with D tentatively TRBD1 (5 bases). The V end lost 5 bases, the J end lost 0 bases, and 11 bases lay between the germline ends. Looked up from germline, CDR1 is SEHNR and CDR2 is FQNEAQ (reference sequence). The CDR3 is 14 amino acids. The full variable domain, in which reference TRBV7-9 and TRBJ2-7 provide the parts outside the CDR3, is DTGVSQNPRHKITKRGQNVTFRCDPISEHNRLYWYRQTLGQGPEFLTYFQNEAQLEKSRLLSDRFSAERPKGSFSTLEIQRTEQGDSAMYLCASSQGSPSYEQYFGPGTRLTVT.

V and J are TRBV10-1 and TRBJ2-7; a weak D match, TRBD2 (6 bases). With 4 bases removed from V and 7 bases from J, the gap between germline ends came to 17 bases. The CDR3 length is 14 residues. From germline, CDR1 is WNHNN and CDR2 SYGVQD (reference sequence). The CDR3 coding sequence is TGCGCCAGCAGTGTGGCATCCTCCGCGGGAGAGCAGTACGTC. This translates into CASSVASSAGEQYV.